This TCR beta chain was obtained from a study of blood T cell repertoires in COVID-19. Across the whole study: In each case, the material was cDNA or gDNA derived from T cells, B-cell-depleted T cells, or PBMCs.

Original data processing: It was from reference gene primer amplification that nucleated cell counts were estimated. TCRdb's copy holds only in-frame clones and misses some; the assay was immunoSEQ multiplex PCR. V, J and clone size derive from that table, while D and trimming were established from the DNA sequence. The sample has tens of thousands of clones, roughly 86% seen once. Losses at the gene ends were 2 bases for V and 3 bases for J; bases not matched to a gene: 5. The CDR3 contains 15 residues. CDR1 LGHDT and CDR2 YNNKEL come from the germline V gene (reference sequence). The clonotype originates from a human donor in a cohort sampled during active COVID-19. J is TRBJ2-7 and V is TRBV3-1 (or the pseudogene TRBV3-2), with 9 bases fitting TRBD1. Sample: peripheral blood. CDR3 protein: CASSQTDRGYYEQYF. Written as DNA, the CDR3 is TGTGCCAGCAGCCAAACGGACAGGGGATACTACGAGCAGTACTTC.